This passage covers 5 T cell receptor beta chains from one sample sequenced in a study of T cell changes during pregnancy in multiple sclerosis. Clones were read by immunoSEQ multiplex PCR, and TCRdb kept only the in-frame ones, dropping some. The sample includes roughly 90,000 clones, approximately 90% of them seen just once. The sequencing here drew on peripheral blood, taken before pregnancy. The source is a female donor with multiple sclerosis, enrolled in a pregnancy study.

The J gene is TRBJ2-3, the V gene TRBV6-5; no definite D call. Germline V gene data show CDR1 as MNHEY and CDR2 as SVGAGI. Trimming cost V 2 bases and J 7 bases, with 10 bases left between them. There are 13 residues in the CDR3. The CDR3 loop is CASSYAPGYTQYF. In DNA, the CDR3 is TGTGCCAGCAGTTACGCTCCCGGGTATACGCAGTATTTT.

This clone appeared a single time. The chain employs TRBV5-1 and TRBJ1-1, with D possibly TRBD1 on 6 matching bases. Germline V gene data show CDR1 as SGHRS and CDR2 as YFSETQ. CDR3 length: 13 amino acids. With 5 bases removed from V and 0 bases from J, the gap between germline ends came to 8 bases. The CDR3: CASRDSLNTEAFF. The CDR3, as DNA: TGCGCCAGCAGGGACAGTTTGAACACTGAAGCTTTCTTT.

The J gene is TRBJ1-1, the V gene TRBV27; no firm D call. CDR3 length: 14 residues. Per the germline V gene, CDR1 is MNHEY and CDR2 is SMNVEV (reference sequence). V was cut by 2 bases and J by 5 bases, with 12 bases left in between. The CDR3: CASSLMGARTEAFF. CDR3 DNA: TGTGCCAGCAGTTTAATGGGAGCGAGAACTGAAGCTTTCTTT.

J is TRBJ2-2 and V is TRBV7-9; 9 positions match TRBD1. The V and J ends lost 5 bases and 4 bases, in that order; junction bases with no gene match: 8. The CDR3 totals 16 residues. Germline values: CDR1 SEHNR, CDR2 FQNEAQ (reference sequence). DNA for the CDR3: TGTGCCAGCAGCGGACGACAGGGGGGCAGCACCGGGGAGCTGTTTTTT. It specifies CASSGRQGGSTGELFF.

The chain's CDR3 is CASSYGQGGEKLFF. DNA of the CDR3: TGTGCCAGCAGCTACGGACAGGGAGGGGAAAAACTGTTTTTT. The rearrangement uses TRBV7-9 and TRBJ1-4; 8 positions match TRBD1. This CDR3 is built from 14 residues. After removal of 4 bases from V and 8 bases from J, the junction contained 6 bases not matched to a gene. Germline V gives CDR1 SEHNR, CDR2 FQNEAQ (reference sequence). Full variable domain (outside the CDR3, taken from reference TRBV7-9 and TRBJ1-4): DTGVSQNPRHKITKRGQNVTFRCDPISEHNRLYWYRQTLGQGPEFLTYFQNEAQLEKSRLLSDRFSAERPKGSFSTLEIQRTEQGDSAMYLCASSYGQGGEKLFFGSGTQLSVL.